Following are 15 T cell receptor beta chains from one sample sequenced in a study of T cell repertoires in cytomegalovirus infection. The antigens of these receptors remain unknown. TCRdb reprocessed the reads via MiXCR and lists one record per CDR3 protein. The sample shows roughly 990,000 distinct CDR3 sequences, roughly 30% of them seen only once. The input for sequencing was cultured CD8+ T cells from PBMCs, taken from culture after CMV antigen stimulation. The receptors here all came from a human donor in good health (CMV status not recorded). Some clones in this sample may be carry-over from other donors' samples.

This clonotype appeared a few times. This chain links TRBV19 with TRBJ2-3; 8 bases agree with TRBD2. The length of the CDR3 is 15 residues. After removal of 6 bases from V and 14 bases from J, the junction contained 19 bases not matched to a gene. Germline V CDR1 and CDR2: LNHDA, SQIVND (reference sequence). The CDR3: CASSLAGPTFHLVYF. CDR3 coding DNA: TGTGCCAGTAGCTTAGCGGGGCCAACCTTTCATTTGGTGTATTTT.

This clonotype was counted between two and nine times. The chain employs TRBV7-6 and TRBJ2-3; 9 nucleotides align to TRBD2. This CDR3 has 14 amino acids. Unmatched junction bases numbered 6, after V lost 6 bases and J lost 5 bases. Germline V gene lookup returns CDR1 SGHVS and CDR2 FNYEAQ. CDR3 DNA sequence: TGTGCCAGCAGAGGCGGGAGGGCGGTAGATACGCAGTATTTT. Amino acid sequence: CASRGGRAVDTQYF.

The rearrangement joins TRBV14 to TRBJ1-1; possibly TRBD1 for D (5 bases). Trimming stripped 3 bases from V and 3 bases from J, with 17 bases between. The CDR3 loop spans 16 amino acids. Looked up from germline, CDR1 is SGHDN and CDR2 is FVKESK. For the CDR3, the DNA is TGTGCCAGCAGCCACCTGCGAGGAAGGGGCGACACTGAAGCTTTCTTT. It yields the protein CASSHLRGRGDTEAFF.

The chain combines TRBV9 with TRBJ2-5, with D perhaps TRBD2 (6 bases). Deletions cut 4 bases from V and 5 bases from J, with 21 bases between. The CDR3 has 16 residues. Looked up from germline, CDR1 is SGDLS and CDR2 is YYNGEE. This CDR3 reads CASSFSRDLAIETQYF. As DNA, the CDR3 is TGTGCCAGCAGCTTTTCCCGGGACTTAGCGATTGAGACCCAGTACTTC. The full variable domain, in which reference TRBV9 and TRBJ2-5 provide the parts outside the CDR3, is DSGVTQTPKHLITATGQRVTLRCSPRSGDLSVYWYQQSLDQGLQFLIQYYNGEERAKGNILERFSAQQFPDLHSELNLSSLELGDSALYFCASSFSRDLAIETQYFGPGTRLLVL.

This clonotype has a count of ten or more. CDR3 DNA: TGTGCCAGCAGCTCGGACAGGGGCGTCCCTGAAGCTTTCTTT. Its protein is CASSSDRGVPEAFF. The chain recombines TRBV7-9 with TRBJ1-1; 9 positions agree with TRBD1. Unmatched junction bases numbered 6, after V lost 4 bases and J lost 6 bases. CDR1 SEHNR and CDR2 FQNEAQ come from the germline V gene (reference sequence). CDR3 length equals 14 residues. The full variable domain, rest sourced from reference TRBV7-9 and TRBJ1-1, is DTGVSQNPRHKITKRGQNVTFRCDPISEHNRLYWYRQTLGQGPEFLTYFQNEAQLEKSRLLSDRFSAERPKGSFSTLEIQRTEQGDSAMYLCASSSDRGVPEAFFGQGTRLTVV.

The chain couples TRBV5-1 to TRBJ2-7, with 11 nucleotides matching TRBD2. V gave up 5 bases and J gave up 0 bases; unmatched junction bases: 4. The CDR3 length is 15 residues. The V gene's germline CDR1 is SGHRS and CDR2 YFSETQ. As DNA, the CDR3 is TGCGCCAGCAGAACGACTAGCGGGGCCTCCTACGAGCAGTACTTC. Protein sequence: CASRTTSGASYEQYF.

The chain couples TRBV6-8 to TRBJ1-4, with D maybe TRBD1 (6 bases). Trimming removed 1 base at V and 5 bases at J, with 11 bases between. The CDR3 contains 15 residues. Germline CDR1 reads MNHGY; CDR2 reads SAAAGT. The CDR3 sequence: CASSYYGGPNEKLFF. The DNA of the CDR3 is TGTGCCAGCAGTTACTATGGGGGCCCGAATGAAAAACTGTTTTTT.

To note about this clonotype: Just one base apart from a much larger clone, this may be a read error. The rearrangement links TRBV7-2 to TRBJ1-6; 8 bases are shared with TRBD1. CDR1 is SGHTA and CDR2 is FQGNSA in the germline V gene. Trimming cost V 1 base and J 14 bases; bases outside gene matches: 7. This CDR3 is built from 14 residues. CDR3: CASSLGTGPPALHF. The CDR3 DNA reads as TGTGCCAGCAGCTTAGGGACAGGGCCCCCCGCCCTCCACTTT.

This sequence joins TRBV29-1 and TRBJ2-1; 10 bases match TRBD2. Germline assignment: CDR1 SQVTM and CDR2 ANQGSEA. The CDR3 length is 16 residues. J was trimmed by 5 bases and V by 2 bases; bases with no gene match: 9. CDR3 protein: CSVEHFLAGADNEQFF. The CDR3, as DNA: TGCAGCGTTGAACACTTTCTAGCGGGGGCTGACAATGAGCAGTTCTTC.

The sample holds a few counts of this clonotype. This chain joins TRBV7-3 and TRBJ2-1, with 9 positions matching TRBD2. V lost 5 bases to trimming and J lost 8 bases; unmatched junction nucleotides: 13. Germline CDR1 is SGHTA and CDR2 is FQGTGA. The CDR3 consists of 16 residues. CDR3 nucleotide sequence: TGTGCCAGCAGCCCCTACGGGGCGGGGGGGGACGATGAGCAGTTCTTC. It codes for CASSPYGAGGDDEQFF.

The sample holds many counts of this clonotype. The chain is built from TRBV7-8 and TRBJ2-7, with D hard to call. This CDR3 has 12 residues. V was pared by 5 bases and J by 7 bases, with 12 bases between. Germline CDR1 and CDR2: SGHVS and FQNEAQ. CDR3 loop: CASSLSPREQYF. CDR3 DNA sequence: TGTGCCAGCAGCCTTAGCCCGCGGGAGCAGTACTTC.

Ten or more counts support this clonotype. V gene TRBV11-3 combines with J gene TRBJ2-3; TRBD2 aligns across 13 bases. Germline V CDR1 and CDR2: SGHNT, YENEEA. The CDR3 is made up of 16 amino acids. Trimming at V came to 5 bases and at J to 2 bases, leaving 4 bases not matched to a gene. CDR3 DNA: TGTGCCAGCAGCATCGGACTAGCGGGGGCCACAGATACGCAGTATTTT. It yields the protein CASSIGLAGATDTQYF.

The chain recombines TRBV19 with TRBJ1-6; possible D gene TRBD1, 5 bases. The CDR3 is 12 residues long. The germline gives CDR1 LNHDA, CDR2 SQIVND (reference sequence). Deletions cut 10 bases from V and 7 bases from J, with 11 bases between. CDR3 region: CATAEGNSPLHF. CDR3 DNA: TGTGCCACCGCCGAGGGGAATTCACCCCTCCACTTT.

The CDR3 DNA is TGTGCCAGTAGTCCGCGGGGACCTATCAGCACAGATACGCAGTATTTT. The encoded protein is CASSPRGPISTDTQYF. V and J are TRBV19 and TRBJ2-3, with D tentatively TRBD2 (6 bases). Trimming pared 5 bases from V and 0 bases from J, leaving 15 bases between. Per germline, CDR1 LNHDA and CDR2 SQIVND (reference sequence). CDR3 length: 16 residues.

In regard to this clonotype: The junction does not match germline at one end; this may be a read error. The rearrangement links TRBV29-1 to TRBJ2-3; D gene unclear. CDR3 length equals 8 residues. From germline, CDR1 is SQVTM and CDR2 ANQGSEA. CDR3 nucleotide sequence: TGCAGCACCGATACGCAGTATTTT. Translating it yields CSTDTQYF.